These 10 T cell receptor beta chains came from one sample sequenced in a study of T cell responses to AZD1222 COVID-19 vaccine. Sequencing used immunoSEQ multiplex PCR; TCRdb keeps in-frame clones, though not all of them. The data show around 87,000 clones, approximately 91% seen once. Specimen: peripheral blood, collected on day 0 of AZD1222 vaccination. The receptor set was obtained from an adult in good health.

This clone was counted a single time. V is TRBV10-3 and J is TRBJ2-5; the D is unclear. This CDR3 contains 12 residues. V gave up 3 bases and J gave up 7 bases, with 9 bases separating them. Germline CDR1 is ENHRY and CDR2 is SYGVKD. The DNA for the CDR3 is TGTGCCATCAGTGACCCCCTGGGGACCCAGTACTTC. Protein product: CAISDPLGTQYF.

The V gene is TRBV7-9, the J gene TRBJ2-2; D ambiguous. V lost 7 bases and J 6 bases, leaving 9 bases between the germline ends. The CDR3 has 12 amino acids. Germline-derived CDR1 and CDR2 are SEHNR and FQNEAQ (reference sequence). CDR3 in DNA: TGTGCCAGCACTCAGTCGGCCGGGGAGCTGTTTTTT. Its protein product is CASTQSAGELFF. Full variable domain (missing parts from reference TRBV7-9 and TRBJ2-2): DTGVSQNPRHKITKRGQNVTFRCDPISEHNRLYWYRQTLGQGPEFLTYFQNEAQLEKSRLLSDRFSAERPKGSFSTLEIQRTEQGDSAMYLCASTQSAGELFFGEGSRLTVL.

V usage is TRBV9 and J usage is TRBJ2-3, with 7 bases identical to TRBD1. The ends lost 2 bases at V and 2 bases at J; junction bases unmatched: 2. Germline CDR1 reads SGDLS; CDR2 reads YYNGEE. This CDR3 is 14 amino acids long. The CDR3 region is CASSVGQYTDTQYF. The DNA for the CDR3 is TGTGCCAGCAGCGTGGGACAGTACACAGATACGCAGTATTTT.

CDR3 sequence (DNA): TGCGCCAGCAGGGGGACAGGGGGCGAATTCAATCAGCCCCAGCATTTT. Its translation: CASRGTGGEFNQPQHF. The chain joins TRBV10-1 to TRBJ1-5, with TRBD1 identical over 12 bases. With V trimmed by 6 bases and J by 3 bases, 6 bases remained unmatched. Germline assignment: CDR1 WNHNN and CDR2 SYGVQD (reference sequence). The CDR3 sequence is 16 residues long.

This chain connects TRBV19 to TRBJ2-7; possibly TRBD1 for D (6 bases). V was clipped by 3 bases and J by 1 base, with 16 bases between them. The CDR3 consists of 16 residues. Germline V lookup: CDR1 LNHDA, CDR2 SQIVND (reference sequence). Here the CDR3 reads CASSIIGRGSSYEQYF. The CDR3, as DNA: TGTGCCAGTAGTATTATTGGCAGGGGATCGTCCTACGAGCAGTACTTC. The full variable domain, rest sourced from reference TRBV19 and TRBJ2-7, is DGGITQSPKYLFRKEGQNVTLSCEQNLNHDAMYWYRQDPGQGLRLIYYSQIVNDFQKGDIAEGYSVSREKKESFPLTVTSAQKNPTAFYLCASSIIGRGSSYEQYFGPGTRLTVT.

The chain recombines TRBV25-1 with TRBJ2-5; the D gene could be TRBD1 or TRBD2 (5 bases each). This CDR3 has 13 amino acids. The ends were cut back, 1 base at V and 4 bases at J, with 7 bases in the middle. Looked up from germline, CDR1 is MGHDK and CDR2 is SYGVNS. CDR3 residues: CASSELGRETQYF. The DNA for the CDR3 is TGTGCCAGCAGTGAATTGGGACGAGAGACCCAGTACTTC.

CDR3: CASRAMRGQKLFF. The CDR3 nucleotides read TGTGCCAGCAGGGCCATGAGGGGCCAAAAACTGTTTTTT. This rearrangement joins TRBV12-3 or TRBV12-4 to TRBJ1-4, with a weak D call TRBD1 (5 bases). The CDR3 runs to 13 residues. The ends were cut back, 6 bases at V and 9 bases at J, with 14 bases in the middle.

The rearrangement uses TRBV6-4 and TRBJ1-6; D ambiguous. V was clipped by 2 bases and J by 8 bases, with 10 bases between them. This CDR3 is built from 14 residues. Germline V gene sequence: CDR1 MRHNA, CDR2 SNTAGT. CDR3 amino acids: CASSDIRPHSPLHF. For the CDR3, the DNA is TGTGCCAGCAGTGACATCCGGCCCCATTCACCCCTCCACTTT.

This clone was picked up one time. The rearrangement links TRBV28 to TRBJ2-2; D call uncertain. This CDR3 has 16 residues. V was cut by 8 bases and J by 0 bases, with 16 bases left in between. CDR1 and CDR2 (germline): MDHEN, SYDVKM. The CDR3: CASRNLGQTNTGELFF. CDR3 DNA sequence: TGTGCCAGCCGTAATCTAGGTCAGACGAACACCGGGGAGCTGTTTTTT.

J is TRBJ2-1 and V is TRBV28; the D gene is possibly TRBD2 (5 bases). Trimming shortened V by 7 bases and J by 3 bases, and 16 bases separated the two germline ends. From germline, CDR1 is MDHEN and CDR2 SYDVKM. The CDR3 spans 15 residues. The CDR3 region is CASKMTGSYYNEQFF. CDR3 DNA sequence: TGTGCCAGCAAGATGACGGGGAGTTACTACAATGAGCAGTTCTTC.